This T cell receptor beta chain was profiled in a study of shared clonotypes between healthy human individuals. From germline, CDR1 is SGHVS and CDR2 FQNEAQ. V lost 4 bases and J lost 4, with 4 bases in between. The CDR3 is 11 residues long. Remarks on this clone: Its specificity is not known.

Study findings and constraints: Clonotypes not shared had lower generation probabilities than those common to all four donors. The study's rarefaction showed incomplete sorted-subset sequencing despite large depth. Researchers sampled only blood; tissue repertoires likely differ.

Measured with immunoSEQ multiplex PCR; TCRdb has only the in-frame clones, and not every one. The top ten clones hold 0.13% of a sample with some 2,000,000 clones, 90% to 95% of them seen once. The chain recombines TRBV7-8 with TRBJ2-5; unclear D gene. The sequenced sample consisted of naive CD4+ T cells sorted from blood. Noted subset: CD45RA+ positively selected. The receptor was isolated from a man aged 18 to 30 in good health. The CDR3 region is CASSSPETQYF. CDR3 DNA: TGTGCCAGCAGCTCCCCAGAGACCCAGTACTTC.